The 17 T cell receptor beta chains given below trace back to one sample, sequenced in a study of T cells in narcolepsy (dated by TCRdb to 2016 to 2018). To prepare the library, the immunoSEQ multiplex PCR assay was applied. TCRdb retrieved this table from immuneACCESS and kept in-frame rearrangements only. Not all clones are present; in checked studies, unresolved V genes account for under half, and no reason is known for the remainder. Recorded for this sample are over 30,000 clones; over 75% of them occurred a single time. Clones ranked in the top ten supply about 1.6% of the sample. Sequenced material: CD45RA- memory CD4+ T cells from PBMCs. The cell subset or site label corresponds to: memory T cells sorted ex vivo from peripheral blood. Every receptor here comes from a human donor with narcolepsy.

This clone showed up just once. The CDR3 DNA follows: TGTGCCAGTACCTCACGGGGGGCTGGGGCCAACGTCCTGACTTTC. This gives the protein CASTSRGAGANVLTF. The chain combines TRBV19 with TRBJ2-6; TRBD2 aligns across 7 bases. The CDR3 is 15 amino acids. J was trimmed by 2 bases and V by 7 bases; bases with no gene match: 5. Germline CDR1 reads LNHDA; CDR2 reads SQIVND (reference sequence).

The V gene is TRBV6-5, the J gene TRBJ1-2; D is undetermined. CDR3 length: 13 residues. Germline V gene lookup returns CDR1 MNHEY and CDR2 SVGAGI. Deletions cut 2 bases from V and 2 bases from J, with 6 bases between. CDR3 DNA: TGTGCCAGCAGTTACGACGGAAACTATGGCTACACCTTC. Residues: CASSYDGNYGYTF.

This clone has a single count. V gene TRBV6-5 combines with J gene TRBJ1-2; 8 nucleotides line up with TRBD1. After removal of 4 bases from V and 5 bases from J, the junction contained 9 bases not matched to a gene. Germline values: CDR1 MNHEY, CDR2 SVGAGI. This CDR3 is built from 15 residues. CDR3 loop: CASSSLDRGWYGYTF. Written as DNA, the CDR3 is TGTGCCAGCAGTTCCTTAGACAGGGGTTGGTATGGCTACACCTTC.

The rearrangement joins TRBV30 to TRBJ2-5; tentative D call: TRBD2 (6 bases). V lost 2 bases and J lost 3, with 10 bases in between. The CDR3 covers 13 residues. Germline CDR1 is GTSNPN and CDR2 is SVGIG (reference sequence). The CDR3 sequence is CAWSFGEEETQYF. The CDR3 region has the DNA TGTGCCTGGAGTTTCGGGGAGGAAGAGACCCAGTACTTC.

The chain combines TRBV5-1 with TRBJ1-2; tentatively, D is TRBD1 (5 bases). The ends were cut back, 0 bases at V and 5 bases at J, with 14 bases in the middle. The germline CDR1 and CDR2 sequences are SGHRS and YFSETQ. The CDR3 has 15 residues. The DNA of the CDR3 is TGCGCCAGCAGCTTGGGGCCGGACATACGGTATGGCTACACCTTC. Translated: CASSLGPDIRYGYTF.

V is TRBV7-2 and J is TRBJ2-5, with 8 positions matching TRBD2. The CDR3 has 14 residues. Losses at the gene ends were 4 bases for V and 5 bases for J; bases not matched to a gene: 6. Germline CDR1 reads SGHTA; CDR2 reads FQGNSA. The CDR3 bases are TGTGCCAGCAGCTCGAGGACTAGCAGGGAGACCCAGTACTTC. Protein product: CASSSRTSRETQYF.

The table lists this clone with a count of one. V usage is TRBV9 and J usage is TRBJ2-7; TRBD1 or TRBD2 may be the D gene (5 bases each). V shed 0 bases and J shed 4 bases, with 17 bases lying between them. Germline lookup yields CDR1 SGDLS and CDR2 YYNGEE. The CDR3 is made up of 16 amino acids. CDR3 in DNA: TGTGCCAGCAGCGTAGAAGGGACCGAACTTAATTACGAGCAGTACTTC. This encodes CASSVEGTELNYEQYF.

The chain links TRBV6-1 to TRBJ1-3, with a possible D match to TRBD1 (6 bases). This CDR3 region has 16 residues. Per the germline V gene, CDR1 is MNHNS and CDR2 is SASEGT. The V gene lost 2 bases and the J gene lost 4 bases, with 15 bases spanning the gap. As DNA, the CDR3 is TGTGCCAGCAGTGAAACGCTCAGGGGTAACGGAAACACCATATATTTT. Protein product: CASSETLRGNGNTIYF.

A single count supports this clone. The chain combines TRBV11-3 with TRBJ2-1; TRBD2 agrees at 14 bases. Looked up from germline, CDR1 is SGHNT and CDR2 is YENEEA. J lost 8 bases, V lost 1 base, and 4 bases had no gene match. The CDR3 is 16 residues long. The CDR3 region is CASSLGGTSGGDEQFF. The CDR3 bases are TGTGCCAGCAGCTTAGGAGGGACTAGCGGGGGCGATGAGCAGTTCTTC.

The CDR3: CASSKGQGIGSGANVLTF. CDR3 DNA: TGTGCCAGTAGTAAGGGACAGGGGATCGGCTCTGGGGCCAACGTCCTGACTTTC. The chain uses TRBV19 and TRBJ2-6; TRBD1 aligns across 10 bases. V dropped 4 bases and J dropped 0; count of bases not matched to a gene: 6. This CDR3 contains 18 residues. CDR1 and CDR2 from the germline V gene are LNHDA and SQIVND (reference sequence).

The V gene is TRBV7-6, the J gene TRBJ2-3; TRBD2 matches at 10 bases. V shed 6 bases, J shed 3 bases, and the junction held 9 bases outside the gene matches. Germline V gives CDR1 SGHVS, CDR2 FNYEAQ. The CDR3 sequence is 16 residues long. This CDR3 reads CASRLGASGGTDTQYF. CDR3 DNA: TGTGCCAGCAGACTGGGGGCTAGCGGGGGAACAGATACGCAGTATTTT.

About this clone: Additional DNA sequences in this sample encode the identical CDR3. The chain recombines TRBV25-1 with TRBJ1-2, with 7 bases that match TRBD1. Germline CDR1 and CDR2: MGHDK and SYGVNS. The CDR3 consists of 12 residues. After removal of 8 bases from V and 8 bases from J, the junction contained 8 bases not matched to a gene. CDR3 region: CASGGGGGGYTF. The CDR3 coding sequence is TGTGCCAGCGGAGGGGGCGGAGGCGGCTACACCTTC.

Note on this clone: One junction end disagrees with the germline gene, perhaps due to a read error. The chain has TRBV27 and TRBJ1-1; 8 bases match TRBD1. This CDR3 has 15 amino acids. Germline CDR1 MNHEY, CDR2 SMNVEV (reference sequence). In DNA, the CDR3 is TGTGCCAGCAGTCCCGGGACAGGTGCGAACACTGAAGTTTTCTTT. It translates to CASSPGTGANTEVFF.

CDR3 in amino acids: CASSPGTGGATETQYF. The CDR3 bases are TGCGCCAGCAGCCCCGGGACAGGGGGCGCAACGGAGACCCAGTACTTC. The J gene is TRBJ2-5, the V gene TRBV5-1, with TRBD1 identical over 12 bases. Trimming at V came to 4 bases and at J to 5 bases, leaving 9 bases not matched to a gene. The CDR3 has 16 amino acids. Germline-derived CDR1 and CDR2 are SGHRS and YFSETQ. Full variable domain (rest looked up from reference TRBV5-1 and TRBJ2-5): KAGVTQTPRYLIKTRGQQVTLSCSPISGHRSVSWYQQTPGQGLQFLFEYFSETQRNKGNFPGRFSGRQFSNSRSEMNVSTLELGDSALYLCASSPGTGGATETQYFGPGTRLLVL.

The V and J genes are TRBV5-1 and TRBJ1-2; D possibly corresponds to TRBD1 (6 bases). Per germline, CDR1 SGHRS and CDR2 YFSETQ. V was cut by 4 bases and J by 8 bases, with 21 bases left in between. The CDR3 consists of 15 residues. The CDR3 sequence is CASSRNDRPLDGYTF. The CDR3 DNA reads TGCGCCAGCAGCCGAAACGACAGGCCGCTAGACGGCTACACCTTC.

The chain combines TRBV4-1 with TRBJ2-7, with TRBD1 matching 8 bases. This CDR3 comprises 13 residues. Germline CDR1 MGHRA, CDR2 YSYEKL. V dropped 2 bases and J dropped 3; count of bases not matched to a gene: 0. CDR3 region: CASSQTGGYEQYF. CDR3 DNA sequence: TGCGCCAGCAGCCAAACAGGGGGCTACGAGCAGTACTTC.

The V gene is TRBV9, the J gene TRBJ2-5; 9 nucleotides align to TRBD2. The CDR3 is 16 amino acids. Germline CDR1 and CDR2: SGDLS and YYNGEE. V was clipped by 0 bases and J by 1 base; unmatched bases: 4. CDR3 DNA: TGTGCCAGCAGCGTAGGTGCGGGGGGGCCCCAAGAGACCCAGTACTTC. It is translated as CASSVGAGGPQETQYF. The complete variable domain, with remaining parts taken from reference TRBV9 and TRBJ2-5, reads DSGVTQTPKHLITATGQRVTLRCSPRSGDLSVYWYQQSLDQGLQFLIQYYNGEERAKGNILERFSAQQFPDLHSELNLSSLELGDSALYFCASSVGAGGPQETQYFGPGTRLLVL.